This T cell receptor beta chain originates from a study of blood T cell repertoires in COVID-19. Study background: COVID-19 samples from acute and convalescent phases originated in the United States, Italy and Spain. T cells, B-cell-depleted T cells, or PBMCs supplied cDNA or gDNA.

Authors' methods: Using reference gene primer amplification, nucleated cell counts were estimated. The assay was immunoSEQ multiplex PCR, and TCRdb's table has in-frame clones only and misses some. Clone size and V and J calls were adopted from that table, with D and trimming inferred from the DNA. The table includes approximately 44,000 clones, more than 70% detected once. The sequence was obtained from a human donor in a cohort sampled during active COVID-19. Sequencing input: peripheral blood.

The CDR3 loop is CASSLGQGGTRQNTGELFF. CDR3 nucleotide sequence: TGCGCCAGCAGCCTCGGACAGGGGGGGACCAGACAGAACACCGGGGAGCTGTTTTTT. The chain carries TRBV5-1 and TRBJ2-2, with 10 bases aligning to TRBD1. From germline, CDR1 is SGHRS and CDR2 YFSETQ. The CDR3 spans 19 residues. V lost 4 bases to trimming and J lost 1 base; unmatched junction nucleotides: 13.